The clone carrying this TCR beta chain was counted a single time. Its antigen is as yet unknown. Germline V gene sequence: CDR1 MDHEN, CDR2 SYDVKM. V was pared by 6 bases and J by 4 bases, with 6 bases of the junction left unmatched. The CDR3 loop spans 14 amino acids. This entry belongs to a study of T cell responses to AZD1222 COVID-19 vaccine. Profiling relied on immunoSEQ multiplex PCR, and the TCRdb table lists in-frame clones only, not all of them. The sample consists of some 66,000 clones, 70% to 90% of them appearing once. Study results and limitations: Among the donors, most were white British and more were female, and clonal diversity was possibly underestimated.

The sequence derives from an adult who received the AZD1222 COVID-19 vaccine. Sequenced here: peripheral blood, sampled 28 days after the second AZD1222 dose. The chain has TRBV28 and TRBJ1-1, with 9 bases matching TRBD1. In nucleotides, the CDR3 is TGTGCCAGCAGACCCGGGACAGGGTTCACTGAAGCTTTCTTT. This sequence encodes CASRPGTGFTEAFF.